This T cell receptor beta chain came from a study of human T cells and chemical hapten exposure. As for the study in general: Sensitizing treatment utilized 2% DPC over a roughly 2 cm by roughly 2 cm portion of upper inner arm skin. Largely, small differences in pooled library volume made per-sample TCR yields vary.

Individual cDNA molecules each carried unique molecular identifiers attached by the library. MiXCR, applied by TCRdb to the RACE reads, yields one record per CDR3 protein. The sample records around 250,000 distinct CDR3 sequences, about 9% being singletons. This sample's time point: pre-sensitization, week 0. Treatment in this sample: therapeutic diphenylcyclopropenone sensitization with weekly scalp DPC. Total RNA was isolated from whole blood that had not been fractionated. The V end lost 2 bases, the J end lost 3 bases, and 10 bases lay between the germline ends. Germline CDR1 and CDR2: MDHEN and SYDVKM. The CDR3 contains 14 residues.

The sequence derives from a woman aged 40 to 49 with alopecia areata. Some clones in this sample may be carry-over from other donors' samples. The genes are TRBV28 and TRBJ2-5; TRBD2 is a possible D gene (5 bases). The starting material was whole blood, obtained in connection with sensitization to the hapten diphenylcyclopropenone (DPC). CDR3 sequence reads: CASSLISREETQYF. DNA of the CDR3: TGTGCCAGCAGTTTAATCTCGCGGGAAGAGACCCAGTACTTC. The full variable domain, with the rest looked up from reference TRBV28 and TRBJ2-5, is DVKVTQSSRYLVKRTGEKVFLECVQDMDHENMFWYRQDPGLGLRLIYFSYDVKMKEKGDIPEGYSVSREKKERFSLILESASTNQTSMYLCASSLISREETQYFGPGTRLLVL.